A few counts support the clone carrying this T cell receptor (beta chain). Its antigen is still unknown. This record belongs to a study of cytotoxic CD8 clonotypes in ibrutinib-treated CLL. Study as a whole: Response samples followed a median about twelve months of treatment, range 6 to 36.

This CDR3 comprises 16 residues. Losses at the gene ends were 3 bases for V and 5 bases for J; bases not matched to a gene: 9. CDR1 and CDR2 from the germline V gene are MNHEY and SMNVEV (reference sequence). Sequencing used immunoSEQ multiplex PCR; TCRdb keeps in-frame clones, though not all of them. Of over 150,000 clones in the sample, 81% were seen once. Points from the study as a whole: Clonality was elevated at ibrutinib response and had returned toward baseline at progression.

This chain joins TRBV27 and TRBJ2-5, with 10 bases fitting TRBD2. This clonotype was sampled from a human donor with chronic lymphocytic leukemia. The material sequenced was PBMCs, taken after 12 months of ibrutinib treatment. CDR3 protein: CASSFGTSGKGETQYF. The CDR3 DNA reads TGTGCCAGCAGTTTCGGAACTAGCGGGAAAGGGGAGACCCAGTACTTC.